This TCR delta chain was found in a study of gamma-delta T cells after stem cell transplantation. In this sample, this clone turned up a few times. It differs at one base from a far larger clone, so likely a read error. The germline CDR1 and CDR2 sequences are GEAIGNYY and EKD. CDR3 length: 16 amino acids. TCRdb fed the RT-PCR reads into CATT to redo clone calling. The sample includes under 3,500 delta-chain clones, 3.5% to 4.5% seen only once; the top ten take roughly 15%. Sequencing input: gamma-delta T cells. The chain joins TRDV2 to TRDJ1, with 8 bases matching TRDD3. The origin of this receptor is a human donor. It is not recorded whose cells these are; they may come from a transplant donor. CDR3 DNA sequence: TGTGCCCGTGACCCCCTGGGGGACAGGTACACCGATAAACTCATCTTT. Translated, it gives CARDPLGDRYTDKLIF.